A selection of T cell receptor beta chains follows, all from one sample in a study of blood T cells in healthy people across ages. TCRdb reanalysed the 5' RACE reads using MiXCR and keeps one entry per CDR3 protein. Seen here are roughly 500,000 distinct CDR3 sequences, more than 20% observed once, and the top ten hold approximately 8.7%. Separately, the same data were catalogued under a study of T cells of mothers and their children.

The source material was blood. Receptors originate from a boy younger than 18 in good health. Both conserved end residues are part of each CDR3. Each record gives: CDR3 DNA, CDR3 protein, clone size, V gene, D gene, J gene. D genes are given only for firm matches. Some rows mark clone size as missing; the rest say once, few, many or name a class of expanded clone.

CDR3nt: TGTGCCAGCACCACGGACAGGGAACGCTTACACCGGGGTACGGTCAAGCTGTTTTTT; CDR3aa: CASTTDRERLHRGTVKLFF; abundance: NA; v_gene: TRBV6-1; d_gene: TRBD1; j_gene: TRBJ2-2
CDR3nt: TGTGCCAGCAGCACCGGGACAGGCTCCAGCGATGAGCAGTTCTTC; CDR3aa: CASSTGTGSSDEQFF; abundance: NA; v_gene: TRBV11-2; d_gene: TRBD1; j_gene: TRBJ2-1
CDR3nt: TGTGCCAGCAGCCCCCTCGCCAGACAGGATAACTATGGCTACACCTTC; CDR3aa: CASSPLARQDNYGYTF; abundance: NA; v_gene: TRBV7-9; d_gene: NA; j_gene: TRBJ1-2
CDR3nt: TGTGCCAGCAGTTACCTAATTGGAACCGGGGAGCTGTTTTTT; CDR3aa: CASSYLIGTGELFF; abundance: NA; v_gene: TRBV6-2/TRBV6-3; d_gene: NA; j_gene: TRBJ2-2
CDR3nt: TGTGCCAGCAGTTACTACCGGGTGGACGCAACTAATGAAAAACTGTTTTTT; CDR3aa: CASSYYRVDATNEKLFF; abundance: few; v_gene: TRBV6-2/TRBV6-3; d_gene: NA; j_gene: TRBJ1-4
CDR3nt: TGTGCCAGCAGAGCACAGGGGGGGGGCTATGGCTACACCTTC; CDR3aa: CASRAQGGGYGYTF; abundance: few; v_gene: TRBV28; d_gene: TRBD1; j_gene: TRBJ1-2
CDR3nt: TGTGCCAGCAGCCTCGGGACGGACCTTTGGGGCTACACCTTC; CDR3aa: CASSLGTDLWGYTF; abundance: NA; v_gene: TRBV6-6; d_gene: NA; j_gene: TRBJ1-2
CDR3nt: TGTGCCAGCACCAGGGTTCCCTATGGCTACACCTTC; CDR3aa: CASTRVPYGYTF; abundance: few; v_gene: TRBV12-3/TRBV12-4; d_gene: NA; j_gene: TRBJ1-2
CDR3nt: TGCAGCGTTGAAGACGATAGCTCGGCCCCGGCGACAGATACGCAGTATTTT; CDR3aa: CSVEDDSSAPATDTQYF; abundance: NA; v_gene: TRBV29-1; d_gene: NA; j_gene: TRBJ2-3
CDR3nt: TGTGCCAGCAGCCCAGATTTTTCGGGACTAGCGGGAGGCCCCCAGACCCAGTACTTC; CDR3aa: CASSPDFSGLAGGPQTQYF; abundance: NA; v_gene: TRBV7-6; d_gene: TRBD2; j_gene: TRBJ2-5
CDR3nt: TGTGCCAGCAGTGTCGGGACAAGGACAGATACGCAGTATTTT; CDR3aa: CASSVGTRTDTQYF; abundance: NA; v_gene: TRBV2; d_gene: NA; j_gene: TRBJ2-3
CDR3nt: TGCGCCAGCAGCTACGAACGGGGTACTAGCACAGATACGCAGTATTTT; CDR3aa: CASSYERGTSTDTQYF; abundance: few; v_gene: TRBV5-1; d_gene: NA; j_gene: TRBJ2-3
CDR3nt: TGCAGTGCCGGGAGGGGGACAGGGGACATTCAGTACTTC; CDR3aa: CSAGRGTGDIQYF; abundance: few; v_gene: TRBV20-1; d_gene: TRBD1; j_gene: TRBJ2-4
CDR3nt: TGCAGTGCTAGAGGGGCTGTAGGCGGGAGGGTGATTAATGAGCAGTTCTTC; CDR3aa: CSARGAVGGRVINEQFF; abundance: NA; v_gene: TRBV20-1; d_gene: TRBD2; j_gene: TRBJ2-1
CDR3nt: TGTGCCAGCAGCTTTCTAGGGCTTGAGCAGTTCTTC; CDR3aa: CASSFLGLEQFF; abundance: NA; v_gene: TRBV7-2; d_gene: NA; j_gene: TRBJ2-1
CDR3nt: TGTGCCAGCAGCTTAGCGCTATTGGGGTCAGATACGCAGTATTTT; CDR3aa: CASSLALLGSDTQYF; abundance: few; v_gene: TRBV7-8; d_gene: NA; j_gene: TRBJ2-3
CDR3nt: TGTGCCAGCAGCCCCACCGCCGACAGAATCACCGGGGAGCTGTTTTTT; CDR3aa: CASSPTADRITGELFF; abundance: few; v_gene: TRBV7-9; d_gene: NA; j_gene: TRBJ2-2
CDR3nt: TGCAGCGTTGACCCTCGTCAAGAGACCCAGTACTTC; CDR3aa: CSVDPRQETQYF; abundance: NA; v_gene: TRBV29-1; d_gene: NA; j_gene: TRBJ2-5
CDR3nt: TGTGCCAGCAGCTTAGGCGGGAGGGCCGGAGAGACCCAGTACTTC; CDR3aa: CASSLGGRAGETQYF; abundance: NA; v_gene: TRBV13; d_gene: TRBD2; j_gene: TRBJ2-5
CDR3nt: TGTGCCAGCAGCACGGGGGGGCGAGCGAGGAATGAGCAGTTCTTC; CDR3aa: CASSTGGRARNEQFF; abundance: NA; v_gene: TRBV7-2; d_gene: TRBD2; j_gene: TRBJ2-1
CDR3nt: TGTGCCAGCAGCCCAGTGGTGCAGGGGGCCTACGAGCAGTACTTC; CDR3aa: CASSPVVQGAYEQYF; abundance: few; v_gene: TRBV7-2; d_gene: TRBD1; j_gene: TRBJ2-7
CDR3nt: TGTGCCAGCAGTGGAATGGTTGGCGGCGGGGGTTACAATGAGCAGTTCTTC; CDR3aa: CASSGMVGGGGYNEQFF; abundance: NA; v_gene: TRBV6-1; d_gene: TRBD2; j_gene: TRBJ2-1
CDR3nt: TGTGCCAGCACCCAAACCCCAGGTCTGGGGGAGCAGTACTTC; CDR3aa: CASTQTPGLGEQYF; abundance: NA; v_gene: TRBV2; d_gene: NA; j_gene: TRBJ2-5
CDR3nt: TGTGCCAGCAGCTTTCCGGGGGGCACTGAAGCTTTCTTT; CDR3aa: CASSFPGGTEAFF; abundance: NA; v_gene: TRBV27; d_gene: NA; j_gene: TRBJ1-1
CDR3nt: TGTGCCATTGTTCCTAGCGGTCCCTACAATGAGCAGTTCTTC; CDR3aa: CAIVPSGPYNEQFF; abundance: NA; v_gene: TRBV10-3; d_gene: TRBD2; j_gene: TRBJ2-1
CDR3nt: TGTGCCACCAGCAGACCCGCGAGGAAGGCTCTCTACAATGAGCAGTTCTTC; CDR3aa: CATSRPARKALYNEQFF; abundance: few; v_gene: TRBV15; d_gene: NA; j_gene: TRBJ2-1